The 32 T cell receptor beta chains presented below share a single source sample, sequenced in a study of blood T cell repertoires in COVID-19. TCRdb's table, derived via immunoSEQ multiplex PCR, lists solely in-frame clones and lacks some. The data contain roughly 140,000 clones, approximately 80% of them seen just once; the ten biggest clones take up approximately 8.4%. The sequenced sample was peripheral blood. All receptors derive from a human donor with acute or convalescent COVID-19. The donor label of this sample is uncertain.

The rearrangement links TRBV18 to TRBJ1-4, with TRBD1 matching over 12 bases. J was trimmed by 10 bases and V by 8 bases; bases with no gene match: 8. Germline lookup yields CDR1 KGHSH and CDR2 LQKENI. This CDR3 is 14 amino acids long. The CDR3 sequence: CASDPGQGARKLFF. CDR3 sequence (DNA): TGTGCCAGCGACCCGGGACAGGGGGCGAGAAAACTGTTTTTT. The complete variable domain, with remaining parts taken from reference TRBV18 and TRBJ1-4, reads NAGVMQNPRHLVRRRGQEARLRCSPMKGHSHVYWYRQLPEEGLKFMVYLQKENIIDESGMPKERFSAEFPKEGPSILRIQQVVRGDSAAYFCASDPGQGARKLFFGSGTQLSVL.

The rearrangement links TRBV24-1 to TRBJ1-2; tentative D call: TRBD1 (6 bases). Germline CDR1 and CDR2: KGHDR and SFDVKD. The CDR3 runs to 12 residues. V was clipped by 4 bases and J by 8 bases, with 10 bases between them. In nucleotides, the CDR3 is TGTGCCACCAGTGAATGGACAGCGGGCTACACCTTC. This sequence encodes CATSEWTAGYTF.

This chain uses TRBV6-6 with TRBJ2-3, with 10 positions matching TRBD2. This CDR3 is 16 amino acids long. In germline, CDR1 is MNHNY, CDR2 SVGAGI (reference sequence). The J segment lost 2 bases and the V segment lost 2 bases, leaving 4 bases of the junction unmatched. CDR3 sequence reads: CASSYGAGGDTDTQYF. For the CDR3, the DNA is TGTGCCAGCAGTTACGGAGCGGGGGGGGACACAGATACGCAGTATTTT.

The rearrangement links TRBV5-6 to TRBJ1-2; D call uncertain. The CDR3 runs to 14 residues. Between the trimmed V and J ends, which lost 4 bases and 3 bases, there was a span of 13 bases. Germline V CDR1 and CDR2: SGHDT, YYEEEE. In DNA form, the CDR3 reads TGTGCCAGCAGCCGCAAGGAGAACGACTATGGCTACACCTTC. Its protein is CASSRKENDYGYTF.

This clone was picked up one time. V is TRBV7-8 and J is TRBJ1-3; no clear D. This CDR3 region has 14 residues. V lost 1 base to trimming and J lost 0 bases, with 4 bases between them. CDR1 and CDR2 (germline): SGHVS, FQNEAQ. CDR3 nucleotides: TGTGCCAGCAGCTTAGACTTCTCTGGAAACACCATATATTTT. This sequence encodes CASSLDFSGNTIYF.

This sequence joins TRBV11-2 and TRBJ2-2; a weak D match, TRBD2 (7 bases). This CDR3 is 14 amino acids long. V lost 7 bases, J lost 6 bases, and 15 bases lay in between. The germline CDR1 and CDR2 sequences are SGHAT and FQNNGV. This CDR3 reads CASNAGAFAGELFF. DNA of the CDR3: TGTGCCAGCAACGCGGGGGCCTTCGCCGGGGAGCTGTTTTTT.

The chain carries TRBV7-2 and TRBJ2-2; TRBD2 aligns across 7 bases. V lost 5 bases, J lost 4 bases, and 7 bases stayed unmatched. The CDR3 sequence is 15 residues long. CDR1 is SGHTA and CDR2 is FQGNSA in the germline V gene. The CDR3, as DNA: TGTGCCAGCAGCCGTCTAGCGGTTGGCACCGGGGAGCTGTTTTTT. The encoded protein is CASSRLAVGTGELFF.

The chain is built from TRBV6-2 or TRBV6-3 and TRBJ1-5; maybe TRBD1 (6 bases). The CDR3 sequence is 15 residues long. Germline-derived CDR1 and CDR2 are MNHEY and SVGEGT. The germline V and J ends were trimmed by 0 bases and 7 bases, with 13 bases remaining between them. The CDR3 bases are TGTGCCAGCAGTTACTCGACCAGGGGCGGGCAGCCCCAGCATTTT. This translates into CASSYSTRGGQPQHF.

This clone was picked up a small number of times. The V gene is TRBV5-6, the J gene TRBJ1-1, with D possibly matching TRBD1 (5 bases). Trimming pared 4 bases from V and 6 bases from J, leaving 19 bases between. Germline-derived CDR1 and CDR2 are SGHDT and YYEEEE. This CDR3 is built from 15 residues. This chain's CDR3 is CASSPSGSRGAEAFF. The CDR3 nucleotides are TGTGCCAGCAGCCCATCAGGGTCGAGAGGCGCTGAAGCTTTCTTT.

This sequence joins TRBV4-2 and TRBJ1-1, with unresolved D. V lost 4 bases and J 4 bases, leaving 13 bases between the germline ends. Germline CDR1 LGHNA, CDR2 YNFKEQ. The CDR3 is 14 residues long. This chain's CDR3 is CASSPQESGTEAFF. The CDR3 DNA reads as TGTGCCAGCAGCCCGCAGGAATCCGGCACTGAAGCTTTCTTT.

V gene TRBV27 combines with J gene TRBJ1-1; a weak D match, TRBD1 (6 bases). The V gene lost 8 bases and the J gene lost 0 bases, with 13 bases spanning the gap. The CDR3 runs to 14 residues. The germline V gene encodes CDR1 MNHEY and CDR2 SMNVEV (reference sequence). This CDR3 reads CASSQDRLNTEAFF. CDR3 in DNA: TGTGCCAGCTCTCAAGACAGGTTGAACACTGAAGCTTTCTTT.

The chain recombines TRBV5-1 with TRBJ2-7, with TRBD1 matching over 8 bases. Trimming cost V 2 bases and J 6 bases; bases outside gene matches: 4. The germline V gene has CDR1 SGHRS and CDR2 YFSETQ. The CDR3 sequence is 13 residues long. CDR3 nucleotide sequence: TGCGCCAGCAGCTTTGACAGGGGAAGCGAGCAGTACGTC. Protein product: CASSFDRGSEQYV.

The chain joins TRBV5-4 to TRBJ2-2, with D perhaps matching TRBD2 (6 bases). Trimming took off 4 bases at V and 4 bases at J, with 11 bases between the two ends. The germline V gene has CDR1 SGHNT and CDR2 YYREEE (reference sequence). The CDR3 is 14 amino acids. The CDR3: CASSPGGSTGELFF. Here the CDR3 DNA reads TGTGCCAGCAGCCCCGGAGGGAGCACCGGGGAGCTGTTTTTT.

CDR3 DNA sequence: TGTGCCAGTAGTTCCTGGGACAGTTCCTACGAGCAGTACTTC. Encoded protein: CASSSWDSSYEQYF. V is TRBV19 and J is TRBJ2-7; 7 positions match TRBD1. This CDR3 comprises 14 residues. CDR1 and CDR2 from the germline V gene are LNHDA and SQIVND (reference sequence). J gave up 1 base and V 5 bases, and 5 bases lay outside the gene matches.

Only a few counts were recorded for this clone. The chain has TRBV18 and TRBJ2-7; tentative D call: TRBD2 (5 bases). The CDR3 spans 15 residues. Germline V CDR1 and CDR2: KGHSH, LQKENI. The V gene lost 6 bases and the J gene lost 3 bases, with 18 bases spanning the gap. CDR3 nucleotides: TGTGCCAGCTCCCGGCCGGAGGAGGCCAACTACGAGCAGTACTTC. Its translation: CASSRPEEANYEQYF.

DNA of the CDR3: TGTGCCAGCAGCCAAGGGGACAGAAGGAATGAAAAACTGTTTTTT. Its protein is CASSQGDRRNEKLFF. The chain carries TRBV3-1 (or the pseudogene TRBV3-2) and TRBJ1-4, with 7 nucleotides matching TRBD1. This CDR3 comprises 15 residues. The germline V gene has CDR1 LGHDT and CDR2 YNNKEL (reference sequence). Unmatched junction bases numbered 4, after V lost 1 base and J lost 5 bases.

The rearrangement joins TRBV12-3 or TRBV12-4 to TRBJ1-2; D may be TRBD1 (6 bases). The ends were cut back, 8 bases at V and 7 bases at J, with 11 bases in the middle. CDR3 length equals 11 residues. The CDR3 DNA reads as TGTGCCAGCGCCGAAGGGGGTGGCTACACCTTC. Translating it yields CASAEGGGYTF.

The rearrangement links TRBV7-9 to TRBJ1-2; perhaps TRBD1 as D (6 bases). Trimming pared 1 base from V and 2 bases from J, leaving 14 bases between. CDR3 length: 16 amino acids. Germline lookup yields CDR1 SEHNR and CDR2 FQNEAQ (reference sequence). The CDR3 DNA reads TGTGCCAGCAGCTTAGGCCCCCCGGACAGCAACTATGGCTACACCTTC. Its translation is CASSLGPPDSNYGYTF. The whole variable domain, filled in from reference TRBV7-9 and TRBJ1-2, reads DTGVSQNPRHKITKRGQNVTFRCDPISEHNRLYWYRQTLGQGPEFLTYFQNEAQLEKSRLLSDRFSAERPKGSFSTLEIQRTEQGDSAMYLCASSLGPPDSNYGYTFGSGTRLTVV.

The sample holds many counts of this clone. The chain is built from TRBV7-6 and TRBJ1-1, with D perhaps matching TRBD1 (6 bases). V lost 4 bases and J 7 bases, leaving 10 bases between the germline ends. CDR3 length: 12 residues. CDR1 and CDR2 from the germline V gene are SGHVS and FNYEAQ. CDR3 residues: CASSSQGHEAFF. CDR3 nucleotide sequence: TGTGCCAGCAGCTCACAGGGCCATGAAGCTTTCTTT.

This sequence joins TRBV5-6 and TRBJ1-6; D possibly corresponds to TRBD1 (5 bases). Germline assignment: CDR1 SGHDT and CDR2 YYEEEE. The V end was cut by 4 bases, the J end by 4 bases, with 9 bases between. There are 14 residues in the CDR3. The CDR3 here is CASSPRGYNSPLHF. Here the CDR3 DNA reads TGTGCCAGCAGCCCCCGGGGGTATAATTCACCCCTCCACTTT.

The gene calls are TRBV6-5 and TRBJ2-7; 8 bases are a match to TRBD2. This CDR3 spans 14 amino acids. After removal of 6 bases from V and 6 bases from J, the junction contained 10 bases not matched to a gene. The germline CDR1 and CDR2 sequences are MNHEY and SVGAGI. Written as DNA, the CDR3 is TGTGCCAGCAGGGGTGACCTTGCGGGGGGCGAGCAGTACTTC. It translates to CASRGDLAGGEQYF.

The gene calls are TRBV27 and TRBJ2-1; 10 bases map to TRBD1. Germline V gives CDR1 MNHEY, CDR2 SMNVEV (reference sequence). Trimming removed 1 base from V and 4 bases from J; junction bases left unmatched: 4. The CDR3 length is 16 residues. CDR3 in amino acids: CASSLWTGGIYNEQFF. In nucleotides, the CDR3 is TGTGCCAGCAGTTTATGGACAGGGGGGATATACAATGAGCAGTTCTTC.

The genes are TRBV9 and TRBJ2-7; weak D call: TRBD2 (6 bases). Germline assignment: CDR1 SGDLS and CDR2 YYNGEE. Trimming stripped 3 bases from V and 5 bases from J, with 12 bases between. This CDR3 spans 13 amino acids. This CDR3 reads CASSAGTLDEQYF. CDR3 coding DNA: TGTGCCAGCAGCGCCGGGACTCTCGACGAGCAGTACTTC.

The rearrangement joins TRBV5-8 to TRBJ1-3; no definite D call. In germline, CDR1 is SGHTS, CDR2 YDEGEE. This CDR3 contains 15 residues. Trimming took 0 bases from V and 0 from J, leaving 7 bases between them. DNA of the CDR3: TGTGCCAGCAGCTTGGGACTGATCTCTGGAAACACCATATATTTT. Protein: CASSLGLISGNTIYF.

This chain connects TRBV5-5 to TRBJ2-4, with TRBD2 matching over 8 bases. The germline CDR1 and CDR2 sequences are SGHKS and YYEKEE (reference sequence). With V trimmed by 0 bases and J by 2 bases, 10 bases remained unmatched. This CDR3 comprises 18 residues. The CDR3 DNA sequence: TGTGCCAGCAGCTTGGCGTTAGCGGGACCCCTCCCCAAAAACATTCAGTACTTC. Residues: CASSLALAGPLPKNIQYF. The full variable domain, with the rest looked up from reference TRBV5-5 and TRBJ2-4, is DAGVTQSPTHLIKTRGQQVTLRCSPISGHKSVSWYQQVLGQGPQFIFQYYEKEERGRGNFPDRFSARQFPNYSSELNVNALLLGDSALYLCASSLALAGPLPKNIQYFGAGTRLSVL.

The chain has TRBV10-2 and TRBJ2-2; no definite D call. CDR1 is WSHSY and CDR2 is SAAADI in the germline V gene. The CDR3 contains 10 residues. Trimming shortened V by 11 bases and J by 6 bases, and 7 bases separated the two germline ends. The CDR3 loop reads CAARAGELFF. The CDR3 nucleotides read TGCGCCGCCCGGGCCGGGGAGCTGTTTTTT.

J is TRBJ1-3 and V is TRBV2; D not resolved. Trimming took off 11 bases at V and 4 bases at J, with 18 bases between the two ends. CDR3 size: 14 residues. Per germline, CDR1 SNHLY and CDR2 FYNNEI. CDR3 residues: CAGKEGTGGNTIYF. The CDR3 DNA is TGTGCCGGAAAAGAGGGTACGGGAGGAAACACCATATATTTT.

CDR3 sequence: CASSVEGEGSPLHF. The CDR3 DNA is TGTGCCAGCAGCGTAGAAGGGGAGGGTTCACCCCTCCACTTT. The rearrangement links TRBV9 to TRBJ1-6, with a tentative D call TRBD1 (5 bases). The CDR3 extends over 14 amino acids. Germline V lookup: CDR1 SGDLS, CDR2 YYNGEE. Trimming left V 0 bases short and J 9 bases short, with 10 bases between.

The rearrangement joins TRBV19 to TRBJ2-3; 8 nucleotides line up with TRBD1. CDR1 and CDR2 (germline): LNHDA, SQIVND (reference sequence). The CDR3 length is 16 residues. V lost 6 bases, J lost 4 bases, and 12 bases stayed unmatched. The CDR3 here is CASRDRPGQAADTQYF. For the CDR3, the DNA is TGTGCCAGTAGAGATCGGCCGGGACAGGCGGCAGATACGCAGTATTTT. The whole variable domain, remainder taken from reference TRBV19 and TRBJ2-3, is DGGITQSPKYLFRKEGQNVTLSCEQNLNHDAMYWYRQDPGQGLRLIYYSQIVNDFQKGDIAEGYSVSREKKESFPLTVTSAQKNPTAFYLCASRDRPGQAADTQYFGPGTRLTVL.

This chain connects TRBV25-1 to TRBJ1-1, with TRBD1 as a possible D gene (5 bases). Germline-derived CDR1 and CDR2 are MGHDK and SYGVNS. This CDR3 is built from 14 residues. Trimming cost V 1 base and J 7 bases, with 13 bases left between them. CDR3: CASSEFGGSGEAFF. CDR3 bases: TGTGCCAGCAGTGAATTCGGGGGATCAGGTGAAGCTTTCTTT.

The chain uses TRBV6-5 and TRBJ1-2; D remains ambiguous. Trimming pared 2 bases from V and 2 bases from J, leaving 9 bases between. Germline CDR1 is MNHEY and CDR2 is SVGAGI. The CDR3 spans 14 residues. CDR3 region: CASSYDILNYGYTF. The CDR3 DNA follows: TGTGCCAGCAGTTACGACATTCTAAACTATGGCTACACCTTC.

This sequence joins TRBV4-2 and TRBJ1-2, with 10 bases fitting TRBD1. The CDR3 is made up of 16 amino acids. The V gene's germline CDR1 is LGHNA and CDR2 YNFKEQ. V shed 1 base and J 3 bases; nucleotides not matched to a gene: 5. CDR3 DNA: TGTGCCAGCAGCCAAGCGGGACAGGGGAGGGACTATGGCTACACCTTC. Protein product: CASSQAGQGRDYGYTF.